The clone carrying this T cell receptor beta chain was recorded many times. This CDR3 region has 15 residues. V lost 5 bases, J lost 0 bases, and 14 bases lay in between. In germline, CDR1 is ENHRY, CDR2 SYGVKD. Beta-chain TCR CDR3 regions were amplified from RNA transcripts. First-round RT-PCR relied on HTBI primers, and a second-round multiplex PCR came next. TCRdb fed the multiplex PCR reads into MiXCR, producing one record per CDR3 protein. Among fewer than 400,000 distinct CDR3 sequences, approximately 16% were seen once, and the ten largest hold approximately 1.4%. The data are from a study of Graves' ophthalmopathy and Graves' hyperthyroidism. In the study overall: Researchers obtained peripheral blood at initial diagnosis, before any treatment had begun.

For donors with ophthalmopathy, the disease showed moderate-to-severe activity, reached CAS ≥3 and NOSPECS ≥4, and had lasted under 3 months. From fresh peripheral blood, around 9.3 ml in volume, the PBMCs were obtained. Sequencing used peripheral blood. V is TRBV10-3 and J is TRBJ2-7; D unclear. This TCR derives from a woman younger than 30 with Graves' ophthalmopathy. For the CDR3, the DNA is TGTGCCATCAGTCCTGACTCCGCCACCTCCTACGAGCAGTACTTC. Its translation: CAISPDSATSYEQYF.